These 6 T cell receptor beta chains were sequenced from one sample in a study of T-cell reconstitution after alpha-beta-depleted transplantation in children. It was with unique molecular identifiers that the TCRbeta library was prepared. A single record per CDR3 protein comes from TCRdb applying MiXCR to the PCR reads. The top ten clones hold over 10% of a sample with 55,000 to 70,000 distinct CDR3 sequences, around 9.9% of them seen once. This material consisted of PBMCs, taken before TCRalphabeta/CD19-depleted stem cell transplant. The receptors were sampled from a boy aged 5 to 17 with acute myeloid leukemia, due to receive a stem cell transplant.

The rearrangement links TRBV3-1 to TRBJ1-5; D not certain. The CDR3 runs to 16 residues. V shed 0 bases and J shed 4 bases, with 13 bases lying between them. Germline V lookup: CDR1 LGHDT, CDR2 YNNKEL (reference sequence). The CDR3 nucleotides read TGTGCCAGCAGCCAAGATACCGGCAGACCGAATCAGCCCCAGCATTTT. Translating gives CASSQDTGRPNQPQHF.

This clonotype was seen repeatedly, ten times or more. V is TRBV25-1 and J is TRBJ1-1; no clear D gene. CDR1 and CDR2 (germline): MGHDK, SYGVNS. The ends were cut back, 5 bases at V and 7 bases at J, with 11 bases in the middle. CDR3 length equals 12 residues. In DNA form, the CDR3 reads TGTGCCAGCAGTCATCCTGGGTTTGAAGCTTTCTTT. Translation gives CASSHPGFEAFF.

With regard to this clonotype: A junction end diverges from the germline sequence, so it may reflect a read error. The genes are TRBV5-1 and TRBJ2-2, with 8 bases that match TRBD1. Germline assignment: CDR1 SGHRS and CDR2 YFSETQ. This CDR3 comprises 14 residues. The CDR3 reads CASRTGVDTGQLFF. In nucleotides, the CDR3 is TGCGCCAGCAGGACAGGGGTGGACACCGGGCAGCTGTTTTTT.

This clonotype has a count of ten or more. The chain has TRBV7-9 and TRBJ1-2; a weak D match, TRBD1 (5 bases). V lost 6 bases and J lost 6, with 17 bases in between. The germline V gene has CDR1 SEHNR and CDR2 FQNEAQ (reference sequence). The CDR3 consists of 14 residues. CDR3 sequence reads: CASSQVPPGHGYTF. The CDR3 DNA sequence: TGTGCCAGCAGTCAGGTCCCTCCGGGACATGGCTACACCTTC. Supplemented by reference TRBV7-9 and TRBJ1-2, the full variable domain reads DTGVSQNPRHKITKRGQNVTFRCDPISEHNRLYWYRQTLGQGPEFLTYFQNEAQLEKSRLLSDRFSAERPKGSFSTLEIQRTEQGDSAMYLCASSQVPPGHGYTFGSGTRLTVV.

The rearrangement uses TRBV6-2 or TRBV6-3 and TRBJ2-1; TRBD2 agrees at 13 bases. The CDR3 spans 20 residues. Germline V gene data show CDR1 as MNHEY and CDR2 as SVGEGT. V lost 3 bases and J lost 3; bases outside the gene matches: 14. The CDR3 coding sequence is TGTGCCAGCAGTTATCCCGGACTAGCGGGGGCCAGAAGCTTCTACAATGAGCAGTTCTTC. Protein sequence: CASSYPGLAGARSFYNEQFF.

This clonotype was detected ten times or more. V gene TRBV5-5 combines with J gene TRBJ2-1; TRBD1 agrees at 8 bases. The J segment lost 3 bases and the V segment lost 2 bases, leaving 4 bases of the junction unmatched. In germline, CDR1 is SGHKS, CDR2 YYEKEE (reference sequence). This CDR3 comprises 15 residues. The CDR3 DNA is TGTGCCAGCAGCTTTGCAGGGGGCGTCTACAATGAGCAGTTCTTC. This sequence encodes CASSFAGGVYNEQFF.